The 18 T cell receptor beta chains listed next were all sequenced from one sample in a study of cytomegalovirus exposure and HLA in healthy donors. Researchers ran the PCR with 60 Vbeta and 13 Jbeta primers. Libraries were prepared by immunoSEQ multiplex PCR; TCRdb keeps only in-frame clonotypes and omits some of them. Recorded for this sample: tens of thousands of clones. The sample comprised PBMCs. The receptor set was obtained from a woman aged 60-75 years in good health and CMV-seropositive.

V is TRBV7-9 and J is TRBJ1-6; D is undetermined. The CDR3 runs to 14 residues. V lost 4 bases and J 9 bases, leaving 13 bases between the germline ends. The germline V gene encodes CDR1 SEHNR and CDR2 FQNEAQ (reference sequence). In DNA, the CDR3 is TGTGCCAGCAGCTCATGGGCCGGTGGTTCACCCCTCCACTTT. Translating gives CASSSWAGGSPLHF.

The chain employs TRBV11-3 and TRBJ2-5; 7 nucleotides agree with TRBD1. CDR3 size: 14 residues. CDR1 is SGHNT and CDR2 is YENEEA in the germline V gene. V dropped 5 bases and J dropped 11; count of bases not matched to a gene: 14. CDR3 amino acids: CASSQAGTEKSQYF. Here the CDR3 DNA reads TGTGCCAGCAGCCAGGCCGGGACAGAAAAGTCGCAGTACTTC.

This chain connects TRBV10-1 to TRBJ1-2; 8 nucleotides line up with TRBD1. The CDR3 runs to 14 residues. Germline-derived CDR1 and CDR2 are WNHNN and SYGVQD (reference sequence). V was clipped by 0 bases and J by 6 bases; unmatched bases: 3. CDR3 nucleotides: TGCGCCAGCAGTGAGTCGAGCAGGGGGCATGGCTACACCTTC. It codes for CASSESSRGHGYTF.

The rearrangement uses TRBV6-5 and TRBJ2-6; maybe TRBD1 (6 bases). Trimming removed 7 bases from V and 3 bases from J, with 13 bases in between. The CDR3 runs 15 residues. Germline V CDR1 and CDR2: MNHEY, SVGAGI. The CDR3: CASNQGPSGANVLTF. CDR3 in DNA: TGTGCCAGCAACCAGGGGCCGAGTGGGGCCAACGTCCTGACTTTC.

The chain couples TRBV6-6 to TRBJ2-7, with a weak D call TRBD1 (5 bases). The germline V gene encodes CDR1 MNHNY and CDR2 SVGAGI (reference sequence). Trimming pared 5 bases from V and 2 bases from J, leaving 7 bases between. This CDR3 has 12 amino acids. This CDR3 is CASSDSAYEQYF. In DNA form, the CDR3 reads TGTGCCAGCAGTGACAGCGCCTACGAGCAGTACTTC.

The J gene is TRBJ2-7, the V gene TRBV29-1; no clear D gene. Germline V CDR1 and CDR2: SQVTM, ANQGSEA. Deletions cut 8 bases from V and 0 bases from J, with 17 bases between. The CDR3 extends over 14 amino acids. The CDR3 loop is CSISQTTASYEQYF. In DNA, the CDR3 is TGCAGCATCTCCCAGACAACCGCCTCCTACGAGCAGTACTTC.

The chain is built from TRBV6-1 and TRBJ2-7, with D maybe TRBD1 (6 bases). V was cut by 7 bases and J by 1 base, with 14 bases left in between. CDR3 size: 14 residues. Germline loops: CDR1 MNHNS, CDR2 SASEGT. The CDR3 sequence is CASKGGIGSYEQYF. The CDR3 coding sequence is TGTGCCAGCAAAGGGGGTATAGGATCCTACGAGCAGTACTTC.

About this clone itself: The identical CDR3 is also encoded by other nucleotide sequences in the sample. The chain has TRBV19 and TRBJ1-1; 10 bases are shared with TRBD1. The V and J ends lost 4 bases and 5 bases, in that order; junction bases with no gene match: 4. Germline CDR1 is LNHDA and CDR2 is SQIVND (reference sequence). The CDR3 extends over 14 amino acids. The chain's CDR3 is CASSTGQGDTEAFF. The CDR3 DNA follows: TGTGCCAGTAGTACCGGACAGGGGGATACTGAAGCTTTCTTT. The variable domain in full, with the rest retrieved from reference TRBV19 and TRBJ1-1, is DGGITQSPKYLFRKEGQNVTLSCEQNLNHDAMYWYRQDPGQGLRLIYYSQIVNDFQKGDIAEGYSVSREKKESFPLTVTSAQKNPTAFYLCASSTGQGDTEAFFGQGTRLTVV.

The CDR3 coding sequence is TGTGCCAGCAGCGCCAGACAGGGGAGGGGAACCGGGGAGCTGTTTTTT. Translated: CASSARQGRGTGELFF. This rearrangement joins TRBV9 to TRBJ2-2, with D maybe TRBD1 (8 bases). CDR1 SGDLS and CDR2 YYNGEE come from the germline V gene. V was pared by 3 bases and J by 5 bases, with 17 bases between. This CDR3 contains 16 residues.

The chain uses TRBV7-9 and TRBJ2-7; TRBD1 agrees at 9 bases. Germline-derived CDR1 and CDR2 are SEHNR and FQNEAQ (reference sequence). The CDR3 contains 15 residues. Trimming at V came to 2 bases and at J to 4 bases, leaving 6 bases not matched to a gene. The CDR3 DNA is TGTGCCAGCAGCTTATATGGGACAGGGAAGTACGAGCAGTACTTC. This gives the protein CASSLYGTGKYEQYF.

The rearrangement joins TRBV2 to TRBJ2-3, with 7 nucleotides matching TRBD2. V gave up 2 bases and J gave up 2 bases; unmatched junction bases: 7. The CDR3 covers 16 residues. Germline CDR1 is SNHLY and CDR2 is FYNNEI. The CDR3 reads CASSESAGRPTDTQYF. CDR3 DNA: TGTGCCAGCAGTGAATCAGCGGGGAGACCCACAGATACGCAGTATTTT.

The CDR3 region has the DNA TGTGCCAGCAGCGGAAGTGTCAGGGGGCTGGCCTACGAGCAGTACTTC. Protein sequence: CASSGSVRGLAYEQYF. The J gene is TRBJ2-7, the V gene TRBV9; TRBD1 agrees at 8 bases. With 3 bases clipped from V and 2 bases from J, the junction kept 10 bases outside the gene matches. Germline-derived CDR1 and CDR2 are SGDLS and YYNGEE. This CDR3 is built from 16 residues.

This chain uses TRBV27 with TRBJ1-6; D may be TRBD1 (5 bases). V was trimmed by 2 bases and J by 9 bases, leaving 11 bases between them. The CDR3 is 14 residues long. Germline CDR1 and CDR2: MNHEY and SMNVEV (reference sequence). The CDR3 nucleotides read TGTGCCAGCAGTTTAGTAGGGGAGGGTTCACCCCTCCACTTT. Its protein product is CASSLVGEGSPLHF.

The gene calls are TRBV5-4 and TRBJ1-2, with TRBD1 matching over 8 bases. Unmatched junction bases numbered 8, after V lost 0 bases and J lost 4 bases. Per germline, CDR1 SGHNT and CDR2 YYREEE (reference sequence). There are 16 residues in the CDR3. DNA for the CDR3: TGTGCCAGCAGCTTGGGGGGGCAGGGGGCCTTCTATGGCTACACCTTC. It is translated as CASSLGGQGAFYGYTF.

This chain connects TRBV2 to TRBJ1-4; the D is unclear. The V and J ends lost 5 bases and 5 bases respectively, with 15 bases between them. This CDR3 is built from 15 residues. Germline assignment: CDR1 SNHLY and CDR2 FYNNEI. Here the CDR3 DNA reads TGTGCCAGCAGTCCGAGGGTGACTGTGAATGAAAAACTGTTTTTT. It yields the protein CASSPRVTVNEKLFF.

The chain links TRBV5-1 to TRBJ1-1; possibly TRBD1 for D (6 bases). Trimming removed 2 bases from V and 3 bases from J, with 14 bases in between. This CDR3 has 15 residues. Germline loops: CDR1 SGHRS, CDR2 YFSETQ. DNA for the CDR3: TGCGCCAGCAGCTTCGAGGGTGGGGGCTACACTGAAGCTTTCTTT. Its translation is CASSFEGGGYTEAFF.

The CDR3 DNA is TGTGCCAGCAGCATCCTCGGACAGGCCACTAAGGGCGGGGAGCTGTTTTTT. It specifies CASSILGQATKGGELFF. The chain carries TRBV7-9 and TRBJ2-2; 7 bases match TRBD1. This CDR3 spans 17 amino acids. J lost 7 bases, V lost 5 bases, and 16 bases had no gene match. Germline V lookup: CDR1 SEHNR, CDR2 FQNEAQ (reference sequence). The entire variable domain, with the rest obtained from reference TRBV7-9 and TRBJ2-2, is as follows: DTGVSQNPRHKITKRGQNVTFRCDPISEHNRLYWYRQTLGQGPEFLTYFQNEAQLEKSRLLSDRFSAERPKGSFSTLEIQRTEQGDSAMYLCASSILGQATKGGELFFGEGSRLTVL.

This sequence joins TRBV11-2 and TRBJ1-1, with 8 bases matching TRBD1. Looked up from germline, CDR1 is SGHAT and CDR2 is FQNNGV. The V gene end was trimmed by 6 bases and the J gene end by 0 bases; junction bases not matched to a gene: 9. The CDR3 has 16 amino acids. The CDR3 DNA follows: TGTGCCAGCAGGCGCGACAGGGGAGGGTTGAACACTGAAGCTTTCTTT. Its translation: CASRRDRGGLNTEAFF.